The 14 T cell receptor beta chains below all came from one sample that was sequenced in a study of blood T cell repertoires in COVID-19. Measured with immunoSEQ multiplex PCR; TCRdb has only the in-frame clones, and not every one. The sample consists of roughly 55,000 clones, roughly four fifths of them appearing once. The sample was peripheral blood. Every receptor here comes from a woman in her fifties or sixties with acute or convalescent COVID-19.

The chain links TRBV19 to TRBJ1-6, with 7 bases identical to TRBD1. V dropped 5 bases and J dropped 4; count of bases not matched to a gene: 5. Germline values: CDR1 LNHDA, CDR2 SQIVND (reference sequence). The CDR3 has 15 amino acids. CDR3 nucleotides: TGTGCCAGTAGTCCCGGGACAGTTTATAATTCACCCCTCCACTTT. This encodes CASSPGTVYNSPLHF. Full variable domain (remainder filled in from reference TRBV19 and TRBJ1-6): DGGITQSPKYLFRKEGQNVTLSCEQNLNHDAMYWYRQDPGQGLRLIYYSQIVNDFQKGDIAEGYSVSREKKESFPLTVTSAQKNPTAFYLCASSPGTVYNSPLHFGNGTRLTVT.

This clone was seen only a few times. The chain carries TRBV19 and TRBJ1-2, with a possible D match to TRBD1 (5 bases). The CDR3 runs 16 residues. Germline assignment: CDR1 LNHDA and CDR2 SQIVND (reference sequence). The V end was cut by 2 bases, the J end by 4 bases, with 17 bases between. CDR3 sequence (DNA): TGTGCCAGTAGTATACAGGGTTCCCTCGACTTCTATGGCTACACCTTC. This gives the protein CASSIQGSLDFYGYTF.

This clone was counted a few times. The V call is TRBV24-1, the J call TRBJ1-2, with TRBD1 as a possible D gene (6 bases). CDR1 KGHDR and CDR2 SFDVKD come from the germline V gene. V was shortened by 4 bases and J by 4 bases, with 15 bases between the two germline ends. CDR3 size: 15 residues. The DNA of the CDR3 is TGTGCCACCAGTGACCCCCACAGGGCGGGCTATGGCTACACCTTC. It codes for CATSDPHRAGYGYTF.

The J gene is TRBJ2-5, the V gene TRBV5-4, with 8 bases lining up with TRBD1. The V and J ends lost 5 bases and 5 bases, in that order; junction bases with no gene match: 2. Germline V CDR1 and CDR2: SGHNT, YYREEE (reference sequence). The CDR3 covers 12 residues. The CDR3 loop reads CASRRQGETQYF. CDR3 bases: TGTGCCAGCAGAAGACAGGGGGAGACCCAGTACTTC.

The chain employs TRBV7-9 and TRBJ2-1; 8 bases map to TRBD2. V lost 1 base to trimming and J lost 15 bases; unmatched junction nucleotides: 8. Germline CDR1 reads SEHNR; CDR2 reads FQNEAQ (reference sequence). CDR3 length: 13 residues. In nucleotides, the CDR3 is TGTGCCAGCAGCTTAGAACTAGCGGACATCGGGTTCTTC. Translating it yields CASSLELADIGFF.

The rearrangement joins TRBV12-3 or TRBV12-4 to TRBJ2-7, with unresolved D. V lost 3 bases, J lost 4 bases, and 10 bases lay in between. The CDR3 extends over 13 amino acids. The CDR3 nucleotides read TGTGCCAGCAGTTTTGGCAGAAATTACGAGCAGTACTTC. Translated: CASSFGRNYEQYF.

The rearrangement links TRBV3-1 (or the pseudogene TRBV3-2) to TRBJ2-7, with 7 bases aligning to TRBD1. This CDR3 spans 15 amino acids. J gave up 3 bases and V 1 base, and 6 bases lay outside the gene matches. The germline gives CDR1 LGHDT, CDR2 YNNKEL (reference sequence). Here the CDR3 reads CASSQVWDSNYEQYF. The CDR3 DNA follows: TGTGCCAGCAGCCAAGTTTGGGACAGTAACTACGAGCAGTACTTC.

This clone was seen once. The chain is built from TRBV24-1 and TRBJ1-1, with 10 bases that match TRBD1. CDR1 is KGHDR and CDR2 is SFDVKD in the germline V gene. The CDR3 is made up of 19 amino acids. After removal of 4 bases from V and 0 bases from J, the junction contained 13 bases not matched to a gene. The DNA of the CDR3 is TGTGCCACCAGTGAACGGAGGAGACAGGGGGCTGGGATGAACACTGAAGCTTTCTTT. It translates to CATSERRRQGAGMNTEAFF.

This sequence joins TRBV4-2 and TRBJ1-1; 8 bases match TRBD1. The CDR3 is 15 residues long. V shed 0 bases, J shed 11 bases, and the junction held 11 bases outside the gene matches. Germline V gives CDR1 LGHNA, CDR2 YNFKEQ. The CDR3 protein is CASSQDLGNRGGAFF. As DNA, the CDR3 is TGTGCCAGCAGCCAAGATTTGGGAAACAGGGGGGGGGCTTTCTTT.

This chain joins TRBV19 and TRBJ1-5, with a possible D match to TRBD1 (6 bases). Germline CDR1 LNHDA, CDR2 SQIVND (reference sequence). This CDR3 has 15 amino acids. Trimming removed 3 bases from V and 9 bases from J, with 18 bases in between. The CDR3: CASSIWNRQARPQHF. As DNA, the CDR3 is TGTGCCAGTAGTATCTGGAATAGACAGGCCCGGCCCCAGCATTTT.

This chain connects TRBV2 to TRBJ2-2, with no clear D. The CDR3 totals 13 residues. Germline V gene sequence: CDR1 SNHLY, CDR2 FYNNEI. V was trimmed by 6 bases and J by 3 bases, leaving 8 bases between them. CDR3 region: CASSTEYTGELFF. The CDR3 nucleotides are TGTGCCAGCAGCACCGAGTACACCGGGGAGCTGTTTTTT.

This clone was picked up one time. This sequence joins TRBV6-5 and TRBJ2-7; the D gene is possibly TRBD2 (6 bases). The V and J ends lost 5 bases and 0 bases respectively, with 14 bases between them. The germline V gene has CDR1 MNHEY and CDR2 SVGAGI. The CDR3 length is 15 residues. DNA of the CDR3: TGTGCCAGCAGTAACGAATTAGCGGTCTCCTACGAGCAGTACTTC. Residues: CASSNELAVSYEQYF.

The rearrangement joins TRBV29-1 to TRBJ2-3; 10 nucleotides agree with TRBD1. This CDR3 is 15 amino acids long. Germline trimming cut 4 bases from V and 4 bases from J; bases unmatched to any gene: 8. The V gene's germline CDR1 is SQVTM and CDR2 ANQGSEA. The chain's CDR3 is CSVAPTGTGADTQYF. In DNA form, the CDR3 reads TGCAGCGTTGCTCCCACCGGGACAGGGGCAGATACGCAGTATTTT.

The CDR3 protein is CASSERTTGVLGQYF. The CDR3 DNA is TGTGCCAGCAGTGAACGAACAACGGGTGTTTTAGGGCAGTACTTC. The chain has TRBV6-1 and TRBJ2-7; D unresolved. Trimming took off 2 bases at V and 9 bases at J, with 20 bases between the two ends. CDR3 length: 15 amino acids. Germline assignment: CDR1 MNHNS and CDR2 SASEGT.